This record concerns one TCR beta chain sequence. The antigen is unknown. There are 13 residues in the CDR3. Per germline, CDR1 SQVTM and CDR2 ANQGSEA. The V and J ends lost 4 bases and 4 bases, in that order; junction bases with no gene match: 4. The source of the sample is a study of cytomegalovirus exposure and HLA in healthy donors. Notes on the study in general: Some TCR beta chains (around 180 of them) were listed as cytomegalovirus-associated. Sequencing depth roughly uniform across donors was assumed in presence/absence analyses. Previously analyzed data showed that most TCR beta V segments were productive at a frequency of about 87% or about 30%. Later analysis suggested links between common viral pathogens and several top significant clusters.

PCR used 60 Vbeta primers and 13 Jbeta primers. Here immunoSEQ multiplex PCR was the method, and the copy in TCRdb shows in-frame clones only, minus some. The data contain approximately 78,000 clones, approximately 84% of them singletons. This TCR was recovered from a woman aged 50 to 60 in good health and CMV-seronegative. The material sequenced was PBMCs. V and J are TRBV29-1 and TRBJ1-2; 9 positions match TRBD1. The DNA for the CDR3 is TGCAGCGTTGGGACAGGGGACGGCTATGGCTACACCTTC. This gives the protein CSVGTGDGYGYTF.